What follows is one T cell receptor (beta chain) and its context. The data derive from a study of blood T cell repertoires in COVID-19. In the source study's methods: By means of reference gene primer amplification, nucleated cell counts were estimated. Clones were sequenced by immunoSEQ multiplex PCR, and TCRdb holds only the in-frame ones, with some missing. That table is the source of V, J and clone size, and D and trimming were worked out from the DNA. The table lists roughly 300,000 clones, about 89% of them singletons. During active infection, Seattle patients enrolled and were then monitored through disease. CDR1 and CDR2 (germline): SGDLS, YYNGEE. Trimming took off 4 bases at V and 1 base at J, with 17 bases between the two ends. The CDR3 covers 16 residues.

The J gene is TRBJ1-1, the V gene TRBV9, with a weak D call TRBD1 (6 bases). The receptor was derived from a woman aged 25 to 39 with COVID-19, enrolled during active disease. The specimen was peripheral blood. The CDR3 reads CASSPQGGGKNTEAFF. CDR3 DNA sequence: TGTGCCAGCAGCCCACAGGGAGGGGGGAAGAACACTGAAGCTTTCTTT.